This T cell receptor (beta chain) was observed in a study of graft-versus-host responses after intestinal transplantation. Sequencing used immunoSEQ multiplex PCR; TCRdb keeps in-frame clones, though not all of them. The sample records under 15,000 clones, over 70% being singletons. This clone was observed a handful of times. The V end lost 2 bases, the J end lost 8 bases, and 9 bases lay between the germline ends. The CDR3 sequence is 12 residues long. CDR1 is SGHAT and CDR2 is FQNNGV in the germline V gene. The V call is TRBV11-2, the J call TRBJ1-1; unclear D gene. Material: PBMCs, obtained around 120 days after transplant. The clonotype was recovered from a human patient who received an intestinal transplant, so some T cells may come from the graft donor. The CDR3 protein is CASSLLASEAFF. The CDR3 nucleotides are TGTGCCAGCAGCTTACTCGCCTCGGAAGCTTTCTTT.